This TCR beta chain was observed in a study of blood T cell repertoires in COVID-19. TCRdb's table, derived via immunoSEQ multiplex PCR, lists solely in-frame clones and lacks some. The sample has more than 300,000 clones, about nine tenths seen once. The V segment lost 2 bases and the J segment 7 bases; nucleotides outside the gene matches: 5. CDR1 SGHAT and CDR2 FQDESV come from the germline V gene (reference sequence). The CDR3 is made up of 15 amino acids. Those who participated ranged in age from roughly 18 to 90 years and resided in 20 to 25 US areas. This sequence originates from a man aged 25-40 years who had recovered from COVID-19. The V and J genes are TRBV11-1 and TRBJ1-6; 7 bases agree with TRBD1. What was sequenced was PBMCs or T cells enriched from blood (not recorded which). The CDR3 DNA reads as TGTGCCAGCAGCTTATATCGACAGGGAAATTCACCCCTCCACTTT. This gives the protein CASSLYRQGNSPLHF.